These 28 T cell receptor beta chains came from one sample sequenced in a study of blood T cell repertoires in COVID-19. The assay was immunoSEQ multiplex PCR, and TCRdb's table has in-frame clones only and misses some. The table includes approximately 140,000 clones, roughly 80% detected once. The sequenced sample was PBMCs or T cells enriched from blood (not recorded which). Every receptor here comes from a middle-aged man with acute COVID-19.

A word on this clone: At one end the junction does not follow the germline gene, possibly because of a read error. V and J are TRBV13 and TRBJ1-6; TRBD1 matches 8 bases. This CDR3 contains 13 residues. Germline CDR1 and CDR2: PRHDT and FYEKMQ (reference sequence). CDR3 bases: TGTGCCAGTAACCGGGACAGGTCTTCAGCCCTCCACTTT. It translates to CASNRDRSSALHF.

The V gene is TRBV6-2 or TRBV6-3, the J gene TRBJ2-5; no clear D. The CDR3 has 15 residues. Germline assignment: CDR1 MNHEY and CDR2 SVGEGT. V lost 2 bases and J lost 1, with 11 bases in between. CDR3 amino acids: CASSYVGVPQETQYF. The DNA for the CDR3 is TGTGCCAGCAGTTACGTCGGTGTCCCCCAAGAGACCCAGTACTTC.

The V and J genes are TRBV4-2 and TRBJ1-6; D is undetermined. The germline V gene has CDR1 LGHNA and CDR2 YNFKEQ. The CDR3 runs 12 residues. Trimming removed 0 bases from V and 10 bases from J, with 4 bases in between. For the CDR3, the DNA is TGTGCCAGCAGCCAAGATCGGTCACCCCTCCACTTT. It specifies CASSQDRSPLHF.

The chain recombines TRBV27 with TRBJ1-6, with 8 bases matching TRBD1. The trim removed 5 bases at V and 6 bases at J, leaving 9 bases unmatched. The CDR3 covers 16 residues. Looked up from germline, CDR1 is MNHEY and CDR2 is SMNVEV (reference sequence). The CDR3 sequence: CASSLPGTGTNSPLHF. Here the CDR3 DNA reads TGTGCCAGCAGTCTGCCCGGGACAGGAACTAATTCACCCCTCCACTTT.

The rearrangement links TRBV27 to TRBJ2-1; TRBD1 is a possible D gene (6 bases). Trimming removed 6 bases from V and 1 base from J, with 13 bases in between. The CDR3 spans 15 residues. Germline V gene lookup returns CDR1 MNHEY and CDR2 SMNVEV (reference sequence). Here the CDR3 reads CASRPGQNSYNEQFF. The DNA of the CDR3 is TGTGCCAGCAGGCCGGGACAAAATTCCTACAATGAGCAGTTCTTC.

This clone was found once. This chain links TRBV5-1 with TRBJ2-7, with 10 bases identical to TRBD1. Germline V gives CDR1 SGHRS, CDR2 YFSETQ. V lost 5 bases, J lost 6 bases, and 8 bases stayed unmatched. CDR3 size: 14 residues. CDR3 bases: TGCGCCAGCAGTGAGGGGACAGGGGAGGGCGAGCAGTACTTC. Translation gives CASSEGTGEGEQYF.

This clone showed up just once. The chain is built from TRBV9 and TRBJ1-4; D is possibly TRBD1 (5 bases). Germline V gene data show CDR1 as SGDLS and CDR2 as YYNGEE. Trimming took off 3 bases at V and 3 bases at J, with 9 bases between the two ends. This CDR3 spans 14 amino acids. CDR3 amino acids: CASSETGANEKLFF. CDR3 nucleotides: TGTGCCAGCAGCGAGACGGGGGCTAATGAAAAACTGTTTTTT.

The genes are TRBV28 and TRBJ2-1; D not resolved. This CDR3 contains 12 residues. Trimming left V 5 bases short and J 3 bases short, with 5 bases between. Germline V CDR1 and CDR2: MDHEN, SYDVKM. The CDR3 protein is CASSPFYNEQFF. The CDR3 DNA sequence: TGTGCCAGCAGTCCCTTCTACAATGAGCAGTTCTTC.

This clone was recorded a few times. At one of its ends the junction is not consistent with the germline gene, which may arise from a read error. The chain combines TRBV6-5 with TRBJ2-1; 11 positions agree with TRBD2. Per germline, CDR1 MNHEY and CDR2 SVGAGI. CDR3 length equals 16 residues. The CDR3 loop reads CASSYSGSGGASKQFF. The CDR3 nucleotides are TGTGCCAGCAGCTACTCAGGTAGCGGGGGGGCCTCTAAGCAGTTCTTC.

The V call is TRBV30, the J call TRBJ1-6; the D is unclear. The CDR3 has 13 residues. Germline lookup yields CDR1 GTSNPN and CDR2 SVGIG (reference sequence). Trimming removed 0 bases from V and 7 bases from J, with 7 bases in between. CDR3 sequence reads: CAWSVLSNSPLHF. Here the CDR3 DNA reads TGTGCCTGGAGTGTACTGTCGAATTCACCCCTCCACTTT.

A single count supports this clone. The chain couples TRBV29-1 to TRBJ2-1; the match to TRBD1 covers 8 bases. This CDR3 has 10 residues. V lost 5 bases to trimming and J lost 13 bases; unmatched junction nucleotides: 4. CDR1 SQVTM and CDR2 ANQGSEA come from the germline V gene. CDR3 amino acids: CSVSGTGQFF. The CDR3 DNA reads as TGCAGCGTTTCCGGGACAGGACAGTTCTTC.

The chain joins TRBV11-2 to TRBJ2-1; tentatively, D is TRBD2 (5 bases). V shed 4 bases and J shed 0 bases, with 10 bases lying between them. Germline CDR1 SGHAT, CDR2 FQNNGV. The CDR3 totals 15 residues. CDR3: CASSSEVVSYNEQFF. The CDR3 coding sequence is TGTGCCAGCAGCTCGGAGGTGGTCTCCTACAATGAGCAGTTCTTC.

The V call is TRBV15, the J call TRBJ1-2; TRBD1 matches 7 bases. The CDR3 runs 14 residues. The junction had 8 bases not matched to a gene; V was cut back by 7 bases and J by 3 bases. Germline-derived CDR1 and CDR2 are LNHNV and YYDKDF (reference sequence). The chain's CDR3 is CATNRDRVHYGYTF. The CDR3 nucleotides read TGTGCCACCAACAGGGACAGAGTACACTATGGCTACACCTTC.

This clone was counted only a few times. The chain couples TRBV25-1 to TRBJ1-1; D uncertain. The CDR3 is 12 residues long. Trimming removed 3 bases at V and 11 bases at J, with 13 bases between. Germline V gene data show CDR1 as MGHDK and CDR2 as SYGVNS. CDR3 nucleotides: TGTGCCAGCAGTGATTCAGGCGCTATTGCTTTCTTT. Protein: CASSDSGAIAFF.

The CDR3 spells CASSHTGTKYQETQYF. The CDR3 coding sequence is TGTGCCAGCAGTCACACCGGGACAAAGTACCAAGAGACCCAGTACTTC. J is TRBJ2-5 and V is TRBV3-1 (or the pseudogene TRBV3-2); possibly TRBD1 for D (6 bases). Looked up from germline, CDR1 is LGHDT and CDR2 is YNNKEL (reference sequence). The CDR3 consists of 16 residues. Between the trimmed V and J ends, which lost 6 bases and 0 bases, there was a span of 17 bases.

J is TRBJ2-7 and V is TRBV11-2; D not certain. Per the germline V gene, CDR1 is SGHAT and CDR2 is FQNNGV. The CDR3 runs 10 residues. V shed 5 bases and J shed 4 bases, with 3 bases lying between them. The CDR3 DNA reads as TGTGCCAGCAGCCTATACGAGCAGTACTTC. It codes for CASSLYEQYF.

The chain uses TRBV29-1 and TRBJ1-1; no clear D gene. This CDR3 is built from 12 residues. The V end was cut by 7 bases, the J end by 4 bases, with 13 bases between. Germline CDR1 and CDR2: SQVTM and ANQGSEA. CDR3: CSASGLGTEAFF. The DNA for the CDR3 is TGCAGCGCTTCCGGACTGGGCACTGAAGCTTTCTTT.

The sample holds a few counts of this clone. V usage is TRBV2 and J usage is TRBJ2-5; possible D gene TRBD2, 6 bases. The CDR3 runs to 14 residues. Germline V gene sequence: CDR1 SNHLY, CDR2 FYNNEI. V was cut by 5 bases and J by 1 base, with 11 bases left in between. The CDR3 here is CASSLAGGQETQYF. The CDR3 bases are TGTGCCAGCAGTCTCGCCGGGGGCCAAGAGACCCAGTACTTC.

Here the CDR3 reads CASSPRTAEKLFF. The CDR3 DNA follows: TGTGCCAGCAGCCCACGGACAGCTGAAAAACTGTTTTTT. The rearrangement links TRBV3-1 (or the pseudogene TRBV3-2) to TRBJ1-4, with TRBD1 as a possible D gene (6 bases). This CDR3 region has 13 residues. The germline V and J ends were trimmed by 4 bases and 7 bases, with 10 bases remaining between them. Germline CDR1 and CDR2: LGHDT and YNNKEL (reference sequence).

V and J are TRBV6-5 and TRBJ1-1, with D possibly TRBD1 on 5 matching bases. Between the trimmed V and J ends, which lost 4 bases and 1 base, there was a span of 10 bases. CDR1 and CDR2 from the germline V gene are MNHEY and SVGAGI. This CDR3 is built from 14 residues. The chain's CDR3 is CASSWIGQNTEAFF. CDR3 nucleotide sequence: TGTGCCAGCAGTTGGATCGGACAGAACACTGAAGCTTTCTTT.

The rearrangement joins TRBV4-3 to TRBJ2-7; a weak D match, TRBD2 (5 bases). The V and J ends lost 1 base and 2 bases respectively, with 9 bases between them. The germline V gene has CDR1 LGHNA and CDR2 YSLEER. This CDR3 has 14 amino acids. DNA for the CDR3: TGCGCCAGCAGCCAAGTACCGGGAACCTACGAGCAGTACTTC. It translates to CASSQVPGTYEQYF.

As to this clone: The junction departs from germline at one end; a sequencing error may be responsible. The V gene is TRBV6-5, the J gene TRBJ1-2, with D perhaps TRBD1 (5 bases). CDR1 and CDR2 (germline): MNHEY, SVGAGI. CDR3 length: 15 residues. The CDR3 bases are TGTGCCAGCAGGGTGACAGCCGAAACTAATTATGGCTACACCTTC. Its translation: CASRVTAETNYGYTF.

The V call is TRBV29-1, the J call TRBJ2-5, with D possibly matching TRBD2 (6 bases). Germline V CDR1 and CDR2: SQVTM, ANQGSEA. V lost 6 bases and J lost 2, with 16 bases in between. This CDR3 region has 14 residues. CDR3 loop: CSVTSRDWQETQYF. The CDR3 bases are TGCAGCGTCACGAGCCGGGACTGGCAAGAGACCCAGTACTTC. Filled out from reference TRBV29-1 and TRBJ2-5, the complete variable domain reads SAVISQKPSRDICQRGTSLTIQCQVDSQVTMMFWYRQQPGQSLTLIATANQGSEATYESGFVIDKFPISRPNLTFSTLTVSNMSPEDSSIYLCSVTSRDWQETQYFGPGTRLLVL.

The rearrangement uses TRBV7-2 and TRBJ2-7; 11 positions match TRBD2. The CDR3 runs to 15 residues. V lost 2 bases to trimming and J lost 5 bases; unmatched junction nucleotides: 5. The germline V gene encodes CDR1 SGHTA and CDR2 FQGNSA. This chain's CDR3 is CASSLWLAGGHEQYF. CDR3 nucleotide sequence: TGTGCCAGCAGCTTATGGCTAGCGGGAGGCCACGAGCAGTACTTC.

This sequence joins TRBV28 and TRBJ1-1; D remains ambiguous. The CDR3 runs 14 residues. Germline CDR1 is MDHEN and CDR2 is SYDVKM. The germline V and J ends were trimmed by 8 bases and 4 bases, with 17 bases remaining between them. The DNA for the CDR3 is TGTGCCAGCGGATCGAGTGCCCCGGGCACTGAAGCTTTCTTT. Residues: CASGSSAPGTEAFF. Based on the CDR3 plus reference TRBV28 and TRBJ1-1, the full variable domain is DVKVTQSSRYLVKRTGEKVFLECVQDMDHENMFWYRQDPGLGLRLIYFSYDVKMKEKGDIPEGYSVSREKKERFSLILESASTNQTSMYLCASGSSAPGTEAFFGQGTRLTVV.

V usage is TRBV10-3 and J usage is TRBJ2-1; TRBD1 aligns across 7 bases. V trimming: 10 bases; J trimming: 7 bases; junction bases outside the gene matches: 16. Germline V gene lookup returns CDR1 ENHRY and CDR2 SYGVKD. This CDR3 region has 15 residues. The CDR3 sequence is CATRDGQVTGNEQFF. The CDR3 DNA reads TGTGCCACCAGGGACGGACAGGTCACTGGGAATGAGCAGTTCTTC.

This chain links TRBV4-3 with TRBJ1-5, with TRBD1 matching over 7 bases. The germline V gene encodes CDR1 LGHNA and CDR2 YSLEER. The CDR3 length is 15 residues. The ends lost 0 bases at V and 3 bases at J; junction bases unmatched: 2. This CDR3 is CASSQDDRVNQPQHF. The CDR3, as DNA: TGCGCCAGCAGCCAAGACGACAGGGTCAATCAGCCCCAGCATTTT.

This chain uses TRBV6-5 with TRBJ1-2; D remains ambiguous. The CDR3 length is 13 residues. Germline V CDR1 and CDR2: MNHEY, SVGAGI. V lost 2 bases and J lost 8, with 12 bases in between. CDR3 protein: CASSYARESGYTF. CDR3 bases: TGTGCCAGCAGTTACGCTCGGGAGAGCGGCTACACCTTC.